This T cell receptor (beta chain) was obtained from a study of T cells in localized non-small cell lung cancer. Overall study findings and caveats: Heterogeneity stays possible, as sequencing covered only one tumor region.

This clone was found a few times. Its target is unknown. Here immunoSEQ multiplex PCR was the method, and the copy in TCRdb shows in-frame clones only, minus some. Of over 1,100 clones in the sample, around a quarter are singletons; the top ten hold about 28%. CDR1 and CDR2 (germline): MNHGY, SAAAGT. Trimming at V came to 4 bases and at J to 3 bases, leaving 1 base not matched to a gene. The CDR3 extends over 13 amino acids. The specimen comprised normal lung tissue next to the tumor, sampled before any cancer treatment. V usage is TRBV6-8 and J usage is TRBJ1-1; 8 bases map to TRBD1. The TCR comes from a female donor at least 60 years old with stage I lung adenocarcinoma. The CDR3 spells CASSLTGDTEAFF. The CDR3 DNA reads as TGTGCCAGCAGTTTGACAGGGGACACTGAAGCTTTCTTT.